This T cell receptor beta chain was recorded in a study of blood T cell repertoires in COVID-19. In the study overall: The United States, Italy and Spain provided the acute and convalescent COVID-19 samples. T cells, B-cell-depleted T cells, or PBMCs supplied cDNA or gDNA.

Germline V gene lookup returns CDR1 MGHDK and CDR2 SYGVNS. Trimming took off 1 base at V and 8 bases at J, with 17 bases between the two ends. The CDR3 sequence is 15 residues long. Authors' data handling: Reference gene primer amplification gave estimated nucleated cell counts. Libraries were prepared by immunoSEQ multiplex PCR; TCRdb keeps only in-frame clonotypes and omits some of them. V and J calls and clone size are as listed in that table; D and trimming were resolved from the DNA. The table shows 65,000 or so clones, with approximately 88% occurring only once. This clone was recorded only once.

The chain recombines TRBV25-1 with TRBJ1-1; perhaps TRBD1 as D (6 bases). The TCR was taken from a man aged 30 to 45 with COVID-19, enrolled during active disease. The source material was peripheral blood. This chain's CDR3 is CASSESEQGSTEAFF. For the CDR3, the DNA is TGTGCCAGCAGTGAATCCGAACAGGGATCCACCGAAGCTTTCTTT.